The present T cell receptor beta chain was sequenced within a study of cytomegalovirus exposure and HLA in healthy donors. Study-level findings and limits: Further analysis was carried out later, and it showed several of the most significant clusters appearing linked to common viral pathogens. It was reported that TCR beta sequences correctly inferred the HLA-A and HLA-B alleles for most subjects. A later examination showed that TCR association rates differed by HLA locus, with DRB1 most and HLA-C fewest.

To note about this clone: The antigen remains undetermined.

The CDR3 length is 15 residues. The V gene's germline CDR1 is MNHNY and CDR2 SVGAGI (reference sequence). V lost 0 bases and J lost 7; bases outside the gene matches: 5. Vbeta (60) and Jbeta (13) primers were used in the PCR. Here immunoSEQ multiplex PCR was the method, and the copy in TCRdb shows in-frame clones only, minus some. The sample consists of 90,000 to 100,000 clones, about 75% of them appearing once. What was sequenced was PBMCs. The clonotype originates from a man in his forties in good health and CMV-seropositive. This rearrangement joins TRBV6-6 to TRBJ1-4, with 7 bases lining up with TRBD1. For the CDR3, the DNA is TGTGCCAGCAGTTACTCGATAGGGGGCCTTGAAAAACTGTTTTTT. It encodes CASSYSIGGLEKLFF.